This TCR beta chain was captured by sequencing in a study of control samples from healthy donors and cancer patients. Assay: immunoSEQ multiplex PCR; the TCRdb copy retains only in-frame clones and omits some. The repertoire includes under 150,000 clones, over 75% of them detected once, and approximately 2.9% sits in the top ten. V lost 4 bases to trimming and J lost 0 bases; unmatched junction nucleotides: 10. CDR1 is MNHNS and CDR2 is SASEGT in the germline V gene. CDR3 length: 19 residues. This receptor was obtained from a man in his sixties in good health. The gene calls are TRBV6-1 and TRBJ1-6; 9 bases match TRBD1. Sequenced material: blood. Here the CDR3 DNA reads TGTGCCAGCAGTGTCGTCCGGGGACAGGGAATCTCCTATAATTCACCCCTCCACTTT. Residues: CASSVVRGQGISYNSPLHF.